Described below is a single T cell receptor beta chain sequence and its context. Method: immunoSEQ multiplex PCR; TCRdb's copy keeps in-frame clones and lacks some. The repertoire consists of about 180,000 clones, with 85% to 95% occurring once and the leading ten covering over 1.1%. The sample belongs to a study of control samples from healthy donors and cancer patients. The CDR3 contains 11 residues. The V end was cut by 3 bases, the J end by 6 bases, with 8 bases between. The germline CDR1 and CDR2 sequences are DFQATT and SNEGSKA (reference sequence). V and J are TRBV20-1 and TRBJ1-2; D gene unclear. Sequenced sample: blood. The sequence came from a man aged 25-45 years in good health. The DNA of the CDR3 is TGCAGTGCTAGGTCCTGGGATGGCTACACCTTC. It encodes CSARSWDGYTF.